Listed here are 17 T cell receptor beta chains from one sample, sequenced in a study of T cell changes during pregnancy in multiple sclerosis. The table came from immunoSEQ multiplex PCR; TCRdb's copy has only in-frame clones and leaves some out. Of some 49,000 clones listed, around nine tenths were seen once; the top ten hold roughly 0.34%. This material consisted of CD4+ T cells from peripheral blood mononuclear cells, taken in the second trimester of pregnancy. These receptors all stem from a female donor in good health, enrolled as a control in a pregnancy study.

This chain uses TRBV5-1 with TRBJ1-2, with TRBD1 matching over 12 bases. The CDR3 has 17 amino acids. CDR1 and CDR2 from the germline V gene are SGHRS and YFSETQ. V was clipped by 0 bases and J by 8 bases; unmatched bases: 11. The CDR3 nucleotides are TGCGCCAGCAGCTTGGAGAGAGGGACAGGGGGCGAGAAGGGCTACACCTTC. Amino acid sequence: CASSLERGTGGEKGYTF.

In nucleotides, the CDR3 is TGCGCCAGCAGCTTTTCTTCGGGACAGGGTGGAGAGACCCAGTACTTC. Translation: CASSFSSGQGGETQYF. The chain joins TRBV5-1 to TRBJ2-5, with TRBD1 identical over 9 bases. Germline CDR1 reads SGHRS; CDR2 reads YFSETQ. The length of the CDR3 is 16 residues. With 2 bases clipped from V and 4 bases from J, the junction kept 9 bases outside the gene matches.

The chain links TRBV30 to TRBJ1-3; no firm D call. The V gene lost 5 bases and the J gene lost 3 bases, with 5 bases spanning the gap. In germline, CDR1 is GTSNPN, CDR2 SVGIG (reference sequence). CDR3 size: 11 residues. The CDR3 sequence is CAWASGNTIYF. DNA of the CDR3: TGTGCCTGGGCCAGTGGAAACACCATATATTTT.

This clone occurred once. This rearrangement joins TRBV7-2 to TRBJ1-2; D is ambiguous. Germline-derived CDR1 and CDR2 are SGHTA and FQGNSA. The CDR3 contains 15 residues. The ends were cut back, 0 bases at V and 4 bases at J, with 12 bases in the middle. CDR3 coding DNA: TGTGCCAGCAGCTTAGCGGTGGCCCTAGGCTATGGCTACACCTTC. Translation gives CASSLAVALGYGYTF.

The chain combines TRBV7-2 with TRBJ2-3; TRBD2 aligns across 16 bases. Germline CDR1 is SGHTA and CDR2 is FQGNSA. There are 16 residues in the CDR3. The trim removed 4 bases at V and 3 bases at J, leaving 1 base unmatched. CDR3 in DNA: TGTGCCAGCAGCTCGGGACTAGCGGGGGGGACAGATACGCAGTATTTT. It encodes CASSSGLAGGTDTQYF.

This clone has just one count. The V and J genes are TRBV5-4 and TRBJ2-1, with 8 bases matching TRBD1. Germline CDR1 is SGHNT and CDR2 is YYREEE (reference sequence). The V segment lost 7 bases and the J segment 6 bases; nucleotides outside the gene matches: 6. This CDR3 has 13 residues. CDR3 residues: CASGQGGSNEQFF. In nucleotides, the CDR3 is TGTGCCAGCGGACAGGGAGGATCCAATGAGCAGTTCTTC. The variable domain in full, completed from reference TRBV5-4 and TRBJ2-1, reads ETGVTQSPTHLIKTRGQQVTLRCSSQSGHNTVSWYQQALGQGPQFIFQYYREEENGRGNFPPRFSGLQFPNYSSELNVNALELDDSALYLCASGQGGSNEQFFGPGTRLTVL.

The chain employs TRBV10-3 and TRBJ1-5; D gene unclear. CDR3 length: 14 amino acids. Between the trimmed V and J ends, which lost 6 bases and 6 bases, there was a span of 15 bases. Germline lookup yields CDR1 ENHRY and CDR2 SYGVKD. CDR3: CAIRPEEPGQPQHF. As DNA, the CDR3 is TGTGCCATCAGGCCAGAAGAACCGGGTCAGCCCCAGCATTTT.

As concerns this clone: One end of the junction is discordant with germline, which a read error may explain. V gene TRBV7-7 combines with J gene TRBJ2-5; no definite D call. Germline CDR1 reads SSHAT; CDR2 reads FNYEAQ (reference sequence). The CDR3 contains 13 residues. The CDR3 bases are TGTGCTAGCAGCTTAGGGCAGCAAGAGACCCAGTACTTC. This sequence encodes CASSLGQQETQYF. Filled out from reference TRBV7-7 and TRBJ2-5, the complete variable domain reads GAGVSQSPRYKVTKRGQDVTLRCDPISSHATLYWYQQALGQGPEFLTYFNYEAQPDKSGLPSDRFSAERPEGSISTLTIQRTEQRDSAMYRCASSLGQQETQYFGPGTRLLVL.

This sequence joins TRBV13 and TRBJ2-1, with 8 bases identical to TRBD2. The J segment lost 12 bases and the V segment lost 2 bases, leaving 9 bases of the junction unmatched. The CDR3 length is 14 residues. Germline V gene data show CDR1 as PRHDT and CDR2 as FYEKMQ (reference sequence). The CDR3 nucleotides are TGTGCCAGCAGCTTATACGGGGGGGCACATGGGCAGTTCTTC. Amino acids: CASSLYGGAHGQFF.

The chain combines TRBV7-2 with TRBJ1-2; the D gene is possibly TRBD1 (5 bases). CDR3 length: 15 residues. The V gene's germline CDR1 is SGHTA and CDR2 FQGNSA. Trimming cost V 5 bases and J 7 bases, with 20 bases left between them. This CDR3 is CASSGLGPGRGGYTF. CDR3 sequence (DNA): TGTGCCAGCAGCGGTTTGGGTCCAGGGAGGGGTGGCTACACCTTC.

This chain connects TRBV7-2 to TRBJ2-3; 10 positions match TRBD1. The J segment lost 3 bases and the V segment lost 3 bases, leaving 6 bases of the junction unmatched. Per the germline V gene, CDR1 is SGHTA and CDR2 is FQGNSA. The CDR3 sequence is 16 residues long. The CDR3 is CASSFGTGASTDTQYF. CDR3 bases: TGTGCCAGCAGCTTCGGGACAGGGGCGAGTACAGATACGCAGTATTTT.

The chain has TRBV5-1 and TRBJ1-1; 8 bases map to TRBD1. Per the germline V gene, CDR1 is SGHRS and CDR2 is YFSETQ. The junction had 8 bases not matched to a gene; V was cut back by 4 bases and J by 6 bases. The CDR3 extends over 14 amino acids. As DNA, the CDR3 is TGCGCCAGCAGCCTAAAGCCGACAGGGGCTGAAGCTTTCTTT. Translation gives CASSLKPTGAEAFF. Looking up the rest from reference TRBV5-1 and TRBJ1-1 gives the full variable domain: KAGVTQTPRYLIKTRGQQVTLSCSPISGHRSVSWYQQTPGQGLQFLFEYFSETQRNKGNFPGRFSGRQFSNSRSEMNVSTLELGDSALYLCASSLKPTGAEAFFGQGTRLTVV.

The chain has TRBV4-2 and TRBJ1-2, with TRBD1 matching over 11 bases. The CDR3 is 15 amino acids. Germline assignment: CDR1 LGHNA and CDR2 YNFKEQ. After removal of 2 bases from V and 9 bases from J, the junction contained 8 bases not matched to a gene. The chain's CDR3 is CASSQSRTGGLRYTF. In DNA form, the CDR3 reads TGTGCCAGCAGCCAAAGCCGGACAGGGGGCCTGCGCTACACCTTC.

CDR3 protein: CASRLQGLNTEAFF. The CDR3, as DNA: TGTGCCAGCAGACTGCAGGGTTTGAACACTGAAGCTTTCTTT. The chain couples TRBV7-9 to TRBJ1-1, with a tentative D call TRBD1 (5 bases). This CDR3 has 14 amino acids. The ends were cut back, 6 bases at V and 0 bases at J, with 11 bases in the middle. Germline lookup yields CDR1 SEHNR and CDR2 FQNEAQ (reference sequence).

This clone has a single count. V gene TRBV30 combines with J gene TRBJ1-1; TRBD1 is a possible D gene (6 bases). V lost 4 bases, J lost 3 bases, and 12 bases lay in between. From germline, CDR1 is GTSNPN and CDR2 SVGIG (reference sequence). CDR3 size: 13 residues. DNA for the CDR3: TGTGCCTGGAAAAGTCACAGGGACACTGAAGCTTTCTTT. Protein product: CAWKSHRDTEAFF.

The rearrangement uses TRBV4-3 and TRBJ2-1, with D possibly matching TRBD2 (5 bases). In germline, CDR1 is LGHNA, CDR2 YSLEER. Trimming removed 0 bases from V and 9 bases from J, with 9 bases in between. The CDR3 covers 13 residues. The CDR3 protein is CASSQDRGSEQFF. CDR3 DNA sequence: TGCGCCAGCAGCCAAGATCGGGGATCTGAGCAGTTCTTC.

The J gene is TRBJ1-5, the V gene TRBV19; 9 positions match TRBD1. V trimming: 5 bases; J trimming: 4 bases; junction bases outside the gene matches: 6. Germline values: CDR1 LNHDA, CDR2 SQIVND (reference sequence). The CDR3 is 15 residues long. CDR3 DNA sequence: TGTGCCAGTAGTGTGGACAGGGGCCTAAATCAGCCCCAGCATTTT. Its translation is CASSVDRGLNQPQHF.